The next 10 T cell receptor beta chains were all read from a single sample in a study of blood T cell repertoires in COVID-19 (dated by TCRdb to about 2020). The library was obtained by the immunoSEQ multiplex PCR assay. TCRdb's version of the immuneACCESS table is confined to in-frame rearrangements and falls short of the full clone set. An unresolved V gene accounts for under half of the shortfall where checked; the remainder is of unknown origin. The sample table shows under 200,000 clones, and approximately 85% are seen once. 5% to 7% of the sample goes to the ten largest clones. The sequenced sample was PBMCs or T cells enriched from blood (not recorded which). The receptors shown here come from a man between 35 and 55 years old with acute COVID-19.

This clone was found once. The rearrangement links TRBV28 to TRBJ1-1; D might be TRBD1 (5 bases). This CDR3 has 16 amino acids. Trimming left V 4 bases short and J 7 bases short, with 22 bases between. Germline V gene lookup returns CDR1 MDHEN and CDR2 SYDVKM. CDR3 region: CASSSRAQGRRGEAFF. CDR3 DNA: TGTGCCAGCAGTTCCAGGGCCCAAGGCCGACGCGGTGAAGCTTTCTTT.

The J gene is TRBJ2-7, the V gene TRBV21-1; the D call of TRBD2 is as the table states it, not checked on the DNA. TRBV21-1 is a pseudogene. The CDR3 is 15 residues long. The CDR3 reads CASSGRERELGEQYF. The DNA of the CDR3 is TGTGCCAGCAGCGGTAGGGAGCGGGAGCTTGGGGAGCAGTACTTC.

This clone was seen a single time. The chain uses TRBV4-1 and TRBJ2-2, with 9 positions matching TRBD2. This CDR3 region has 16 residues. J gave up 9 bases and V 0 bases, and 8 bases lay outside the gene matches. CDR1 and CDR2 from the germline V gene are MGHRA and YSYEKL. CDR3 in DNA: TGCGCCAGCAGCCAAGATACCGCGGGAGGGCTACGGGAGCTGTTTTTT. It translates to CASSQDTAGGLRELFF.

The chain has TRBV5-4 and TRBJ2-5; 12 bases fit TRBD2. The trim removed 4 bases at V and 5 bases at J, leaving 21 bases unmatched. The CDR3 consists of 20 residues. The germline V gene has CDR1 SGHNT and CDR2 YYREEE (reference sequence). The DNA for the CDR3 is TGTGCCAGCAGCAAGGACAGGGCCGGGACTAGCGGGCAGTCGCCGGAGACCCAGTACTTC. This translates into CASSKDRAGTSGQSPETQYF.

V gene TRBV27 combines with J gene TRBJ1-2; 8 positions match TRBD1. The CDR3 has 14 residues. Trimming at V came to 6 bases and at J to 6 bases, leaving 9 bases not matched to a gene. Germline V lookup: CDR1 MNHEY, CDR2 SMNVEV (reference sequence). The CDR3 nucleotides read TGTGCCAGCAGGCCAGGACAGGGTATTGATGGCTACACCTTC. As protein: CASRPGQGIDGYTF.

This chain connects TRBV11-1 to TRBJ1-2; no reliable D call. CDR3 size: 14 residues. Per germline, CDR1 SGHAT and CDR2 FQDESV (reference sequence). Trimming took off 4 bases at V and 0 bases at J, with 9 bases between the two ends. The CDR3 reads CASSSIGANYGYTF. The CDR3 DNA sequence: TGTGCCAGCAGCTCAATCGGAGCTAACTATGGCTACACCTTC.

Details on this clone: The junction shows a germline mismatch at one end, possibly a read error. The chain couples TRBV11-2 to TRBJ2-3; 10 bases align to TRBD2. Germline loops: CDR1 SGHAT, CDR2 FQNNGV. The CDR3 extends over 14 amino acids. The CDR3 DNA reads TGTGCCAGCAGCCCACAAGAACTAGCGGGAAGATTTAATTTT. Residues: CASSPQELAGRFNF.

The chain has TRBV28 and TRBJ2-1; 10 bases line up with TRBD2. CDR3 size: 16 residues. Per the germline V gene, CDR1 is MDHEN and CDR2 is SYDVKM. The V and J ends lost 5 bases and 4 bases, in that order; junction bases with no gene match: 8. CDR3 DNA: TGTGCCAGCAGTGGTCTAGCGGGAGAAGCTTACAATGAGCAGTTCTTC. Protein: CASSGLAGEAYNEQFF. The complete variable domain, with remaining parts taken from reference TRBV28 and TRBJ2-1, reads DVKVTQSSRYLVKRTGEKVFLECVQDMDHENMFWYRQDPGLGLRLIYFSYDVKMKEKGDIPEGYSVSREKKERFSLILESASTNQTSMYLCASSGLAGEAYNEQFFGPGTRLTVL.

The chain recombines TRBV10-3 with TRBJ1-2; 7 bases are a match to TRBD1. V dropped 3 bases and J dropped 8; count of bases not matched to a gene: 9. Germline V lookup: CDR1 ENHRY, CDR2 SYGVKD. The CDR3 consists of 14 residues. The CDR3 spells CAISDGGRGEGYTF. CDR3 DNA: TGTGCCATCAGTGATGGCGGCAGGGGGGAAGGCTACACCTTC.

The CDR3 protein is CASSTGGPVTEAFF. The CDR3 DNA follows: TGTGCCAGCAGCACAGGGGGCCCCGTCACTGAAGCTTTCTTT. This chain joins TRBV14 and TRBJ1-1; 9 nucleotides line up with TRBD1. Germline values: CDR1 SGHDN, CDR2 FVKESK. V lost 5 bases, J lost 4 bases, and 5 bases stayed unmatched. CDR3 length equals 14 residues.